Listed below are T cell receptor beta chains from one sample, sequenced in a study of cytomegalovirus exposure and HLA in healthy donors. Clones were sequenced by immunoSEQ multiplex PCR, and TCRdb holds only the in-frame ones, with some missing. The data show about 120,000 clones, over 65% seen once. The specimen was PBMCs. These receptors came from a woman in her thirties or forties in good health and CMV-seropositive. Both conserved end residues are part of each CDR3. Fields, in order: clone size, V gene, D gene, J gene, CDR3 protein, CDR3 DNA. D genes are given only for firm matches. The listing skips clone size in some rows; elsewhere it reads once, few, many or a size class.

clone_size: few
v_call: TRBV7-9
d_call: .
j_call: TRBJ2-3
cdr3_aa: CASSLVYYASTDTQYF
cdr3_nt: TGTGCCAGCAGCTTAGTATACTACGCTAGCACAGATACGCAGTATTTT

clone_size: .
v_call: TRBV7-9
d_call: TRBD2
j_call: TRBJ2-1
cdr3_aa: CASSVQGTGGDEQFF
cdr3_nt: TGTGCCAGCAGTGTACAGGGAACCGGGGGGGATGAGCAGTTCTTC

clone_size: few
v_call: TRBV9
d_call: .
j_call: TRBJ2-2
cdr3_aa: CASSVAANTGELFF
cdr3_nt: TGTGCCAGCAGCGTAGCAGCGAACACCGGGGAGCTGTTTTTT

clone_size: .
v_call: TRBV7-8
d_call: TRBD1
j_call: TRBJ2-3
cdr3_aa: CASSVTGGPGTDTQYF
cdr3_nt: TGTGCCAGCAGCGTAACAGGGGGACCGGGCACAGATACGCAGTATTTT

clone_size: .
v_call: TRBV19
d_call: TRBD1
j_call: TRBJ2-7
cdr3_aa: CASSPLSGGFPTTTDEQYF
cdr3_nt: TGTGCCAGTAGTCCTCTATCAGGGGGCTTTCCCACTACTACTGACGAGCAGTACTTC

clone_size: .
v_call: TRBV4-3
d_call: .
j_call: TRBJ2-7
cdr3_aa: CASSQEGWDEQYF
cdr3_nt: TGCGCCAGCAGCCAGGAGGGGTGGGACGAGCAGTACTTC

clone_size: .
v_call: TRBV7-9
d_call: .
j_call: TRBJ2-2
cdr3_aa: CASSLSLADSLNTGELFF
cdr3_nt: TGTGCCAGCAGCTTAAGTCTTGCGGACAGCTTGAACACCGGGGAGCTGTTTTTT

clone_size: few
v_call: TRBV4-2
d_call: .
j_call: TRBJ1-5
cdr3_aa: CASSQDAGGNQPQHF
cdr3_nt: TGTGCCAGCAGCCAAGATGCCGGGGGCAATCAGCCCCAGCATTTT

clone_size: few
v_call: TRBV9
d_call: .
j_call: TRBJ1-5
cdr3_aa: CASSVGQGSGNQPQHF
cdr3_nt: TGTGCCAGCAGCGTAGGTCAGGGGTCGGGCAATCAGCCCCAGCATTTT

clone_size: once
v_call: TRBV5-5
d_call: TRBD2
j_call: TRBJ2-3
cdr3_aa: CASSYGLAGDTQYF
cdr3_nt: TGTGCCAGCAGCTACGGACTAGCGGGAGATACGCAGTATTTT

clone_size: .
v_call: TRBV7-2
d_call: TRBD2
j_call: TRBJ2-5
cdr3_aa: CASSRTLPRGAQETQYF
cdr3_nt: TGTGCCAGCAGCCGGACCCTACCGCGGGGGGCACAAGAGACCCAGTACTTC

clone_size: .
v_call: TRBV5-1
d_call: .
j_call: TRBJ1-4
cdr3_aa: CASSLEGGDEKLFF
cdr3_nt: TGCGCCAGCAGCTTAGAGGGAGGGGATGAAAAACTGTTTTTT

clone_size: .
v_call: TRBV19
d_call: TRBD1
j_call: TRBJ2-7
cdr3_aa: CASSIDGDRGEQYF
cdr3_nt: TGTGCCAGTAGTATAGATGGGGACAGGGGCGAGCAGTACTTC

clone_size: .
v_call: TRBV19
d_call: .
j_call: TRBJ1-2
cdr3_aa: CASTLQSGDYGYTF
cdr3_nt: TGTGCCAGTACCCTCCAATCAGGGGACTATGGCTACACCTTC

clone_size: .
v_call: TRBV9
d_call: .
j_call: TRBJ2-7
cdr3_aa: CASSVEAGINEQYF
cdr3_nt: TGTGCCAGCAGCGTCGAAGCGGGTATAAACGAGCAGTACTTC

clone_size: .
v_call: TRBV4-1
d_call: TRBD2
j_call: TRBJ2-7
cdr3_aa: CASSSWTSSDEQYF
cdr3_nt: TGCGCCAGCAGCTCCTGGACTAGTTCCGACGAGCAGTACTTC

clone_size: .
v_call: TRBV12-5
d_call: TRBD2
j_call: TRBJ2-5
cdr3_aa: CASGLGHSGGARGETQYF
cdr3_nt: TGTGCTAGTGGTTTGGGGCATAGCGGGGGCGCCCGTGGAGAGACCCAGTACTTC

clone_size: .
v_call: TRBV2
d_call: TRBD2
j_call: TRBJ2-5
cdr3_aa: CASSATSGGAIEETQYF
cdr3_nt: TGTGCCAGCAGTGCGACTAGCGGGGGGGCTATTGAAGAGACCCAGTACTTC

clone_size: .
v_call: TRBV6-5
d_call: TRBD1
j_call: TRBJ2-7
cdr3_aa: CASSPGQGIYEQYF
cdr3_nt: TGTGCCAGCAGTCCTGGACAGGGGATCTACGAGCAGTACTTC

clone_size: .
v_call: TRBV5-1
d_call: .
j_call: TRBJ1-6
cdr3_aa: CASSLVAGNSPLHF
cdr3_nt: TGCGCCAGCAGCTTGGTAGCAGGGAATTCACCCCTCCACTTT

clone_size: .
v_call: TRBV5-1
d_call: .
j_call: TRBJ2-7
cdr3_aa: CASSDKSRGNEQYF
cdr3_nt: TGCGCCAGCAGCGACAAGTCGCGTGGCAACGAGCAGTACTTC

clone_size: .
v_call: TRBV19
d_call: .
j_call: TRBJ2-1
cdr3_aa: CASRPRNAVNNEQFF
cdr3_nt: TGTGCCAGCCGTCCGCGAAATGCGGTTAACAATGAGCAGTTCTTC

clone_size: .
v_call: TRBV7-8
d_call: .
j_call: TRBJ1-3
cdr3_aa: CASSAGEARGNTIYF
cdr3_nt: TGTGCCAGCAGCGCCGGGGAGGCCCGTGGAAACACCATATATTTT

clone_size: .
v_call: TRBV7-9
d_call: TRBD2
j_call: TRBJ2-3
cdr3_aa: CASSRLGTSGGQITDTQYF
cdr3_nt: TGTGCCAGCAGCCGACTTGGGACTAGCGGGGGCCAAATCACAGATACGCAGTATTTT

clone_size: .
v_call: TRBV10-3
d_call: .
j_call: TRBJ2-2
cdr3_aa: CGVRGNTGELFF
cdr3_nt: TGTGGTGTCAGGGGGAACACCGGGGAGCTGTTTTTT

clone_size: .
v_call: TRBV6-1
d_call: TRBD1
j_call: TRBJ1-1
cdr3_aa: CASRLGQGNTEAFF
cdr3_nt: TGTGCCAGCAGGCTGGGACAGGGAAACACTGAAGCTTTCTTT

clone_size: .
v_call: TRBV9
d_call: TRBD1
j_call: TRBJ1-2
cdr3_aa: CASSVGDRGSGGYTF
cdr3_nt: TGTGCCAGCAGCGTCGGGGACAGGGGGAGTGGTGGCTACACCTTC

clone_size: .
v_call: TRBV11-3
d_call: .
j_call: TRBJ2-1
cdr3_aa: CASSLDRRNNEQFF
cdr3_nt: TGTGCCAGCAGCTTAGATAGGAGGAACAATGAGCAGTTCTTC

clone_size: .
v_call: TRBV4-2
d_call: TRBD2
j_call: TRBJ2-5
cdr3_aa: CASSLGLAGGQETQYF
cdr3_nt: TGTGCCAGCAGCCTCGGACTAGCGGGAGGCCAAGAGACCCAGTACTTC

clone_size: once
v_call: TRBV10-1
d_call: .
j_call: TRBJ2-3
cdr3_aa: CASSGEGGTDTQYF
cdr3_nt: TGCGCCAGCAGTGGCGAGGGAGGCACAGATACGCAGTATTTT

clone_size: .
v_call: TRBV7-2
d_call: TRBD1
j_call: TRBJ2-7
cdr3_aa: CASSLQGGVYEQYF
cdr3_nt: TGTGCCAGCAGCTTACAAGGGGGCGTTTACGAGCAGTACTTC

clone_size: .
v_call: TRBV5-1
d_call: TRBD2
j_call: TRBJ2-7
cdr3_aa: CASSLPGTSGSLDEQYF
cdr3_nt: TGCGCCAGCAGCTTGCCAGGGACTAGCGGGAGTCTCGACGAGCAGTACTTC

clone_size: .
v_call: TRBV2
d_call: .
j_call: TRBJ1-1
cdr3_aa: CASSSRGTEAFF
cdr3_nt: TGTGCCAGCAGTTCCCGGGGGACTGAAGCTTTCTTT

clone_size: .
v_call: TRBV1
d_call: .
j_call: TRBJ1-1
cdr3_aa: CTSSQGDRGIRDTEAFF
cdr3_nt: TGCACCAGCAGCCAGGGTGACAGGGGTATTCGGGACACTGAAGCTTTCTTT

clone_size: .
v_call: TRBV11-2
d_call: .
j_call: TRBJ2-1
cdr3_aa: CASSSGLEQFF
cdr3_nt: TGTGCCAGCAGCAGCGGACTAGAGCAGTTCTTC

clone_size: .
v_call: TRBV5-1
d_call: TRBD2
j_call: TRBJ2-1
cdr3_aa: CASSLLAGGLGYNEQFF
cdr3_nt: TGCGCCAGCAGCTTGCTAGCGGGAGGCCTGGGGTACAATGAGCAGTTCTTC

clone_size: .
v_call: TRBV9
d_call: .
j_call: TRBJ2-3
cdr3_aa: CASNRLGTDTQYF
cdr3_nt: TGTGCCAGCAACCGGTTAGGCACAGATACGCAGTATTTT

clone_size: .
v_call: TRBV7-8
d_call: .
j_call: TRBJ2-7
cdr3_aa: CASSLDPRASYEQYF
cdr3_nt: TGTGCCAGCAGCTTAGACCCGCGGGCCTCCTACGAGCAGTACTTC

clone_size: .
v_call: TRBV19
d_call: TRBD1
j_call: TRBJ1-2
cdr3_aa: CASSNTGTGSYGYTF
cdr3_nt: TGTGCCAGTAGTAACACCGGGACAGGGTCCTATGGCTACACCTTC

clone_size: .
v_call: TRBV5-1
d_call: .
j_call: TRBJ2-6
cdr3_aa: CASSFQGGTTGANVLTF
cdr3_nt: TGCGCCAGCAGCTTCCAGGGCGGAACTACTGGGGCCAACGTCCTGACTTTC

clone_size: .
v_call: TRBV4-3
d_call: TRBD1
j_call: TRBJ2-7
cdr3_aa: CASSQDAIRADRATGEQYF
cdr3_nt: TGCGCCAGCAGCCAGGATGCGATCCGAGCGGACAGGGCGACGGGGGAGCAGTACTTC

clone_size: .
v_call: TRBV27
d_call: TRBD1
j_call: TRBJ1-2
cdr3_aa: CASSPSGGGYGYTF
cdr3_nt: TGTGCCAGCAGCCCTTCAGGGGGAGGCTATGGCTACACCTTC

clone_size: once
v_call: TRBV27
d_call: .
j_call: TRBJ2-2
cdr3_aa: CASSWRGGTGELFF
cdr3_nt: TGTGCCAGCAGTTGGCGGGGTGGCACCGGGGAGCTGTTTTTT

clone_size: .
v_call: TRBV2
d_call: .
j_call: TRBJ1-2
cdr3_aa: CASRGDTPNYGYTF
cdr3_nt: TGTGCCAGCCGGGGGGACACACCTAACTATGGCTACACCTTC

clone_size: .
v_call: TRBV19
d_call: .
j_call: TRBJ2-7
cdr3_aa: CASSFQRGGEQYF
cdr3_nt: TGTGCCAGTAGTTTCCAACGAGGAGGCGAGCAGTACTTC

clone_size: .
v_call: TRBV16
d_call: TRBD1
j_call: TRBJ1-1
cdr3_aa: CASSPGTEILMNTEAFF
cdr3_nt: TGTGCCAGCAGCCCCGGGACAGAGATCTTAATGAACACTGAAGCTTTCTTT

clone_size: few
v_call: TRBV11-2
d_call: TRBD1
j_call: TRBJ2-7
cdr3_aa: CASSYSGGEQYF
cdr3_nt: TGTGCCAGCAGCTACTCAGGGGGCGAGCAGTACTTC

clone_size: .
v_call: TRBV7-9
d_call: .
j_call: TRBJ1-6
cdr3_aa: CASSLGSDTWSPLHF
cdr3_nt: TGTGCCAGCAGCTTGGGCTCTGACACTTGGTCACCCCTCCACTTT

clone_size: .
v_call: TRBV9
d_call: TRBD1
j_call: TRBJ1-6
cdr3_aa: CASSVSQGINNSPLHF
cdr3_nt: TGTGCCAGCAGCGTGTCACAGGGGATAAATAATTCACCCCTCCACTTT

clone_size: .
v_call: TRBV19
d_call: .
j_call: TRBJ2-3
cdr3_aa: CASSIVGGFTDTQYF
cdr3_nt: TGTGCCAGTAGTATAGTTGGCGGCTTCACAGATACGCAGTATTTT

clone_size: .
v_call: TRBV5-1
d_call: .
j_call: TRBJ1-6
cdr3_aa: CASSRLQGDMGNSPLHF
cdr3_nt: TGCGCCAGCAGCCGTTTACAGGGTGATATGGGTAATTCACCCCTCCACTTT

clone_size: .
v_call: TRBV4-2
d_call: TRBD2
j_call: TRBJ2-3
cdr3_aa: CASSQRRGVTDTQYF
cdr3_nt: TGTGCCAGCAGCCAAAGGCGGGGGGTCACAGATACGCAGTATTTT

clone_size: .
v_call: TRBV5-1
d_call: TRBD2
j_call: TRBJ2-2
cdr3_aa: CASSPDGLASNTGELFF
cdr3_nt: TGCGCCAGCAGCCCGGATGGACTAGCGTCGAACACCGGGGAGCTGTTTTTT